This TCR beta chain stems from a study of human T cells and chemical hapten exposure (dated by TCRdb to the early 2020s). For context, the study as a whole: For sensitization, 2% DPC in acetone was applied to a 2 cm by 2 cm area of upper inner arm skin. Throughout the study period of around 24 weeks, patients also received therapeutic DPC doses to the scalp every week. Patch testing was performed on the upper back with Finn chambers containing 0.01% DPC, and the patch tests were scored after 6 days according to International Contact Dermatitis Research Group standards. The patient cohort, mostly female, included alopecia areata with under or over 50% scalp involvement, alopecia totalis and alopecia universalis. Libraries were pooled for sequencing, and variation in per-sample TCR yields was attributed mainly to small differences in library volumes within the pool. In alopecia patients, the study followed how the peripheral blood TCR repertoire changed in vivo over primary and secondary sensitization to diphenylcyclopropenone (DPC), a hapten. Blood was sampled from patients pre-sensitization (week 0) and at 2, 6 and about 24 weeks after DPC sensitization. For TCR sequencing, blood came from 25 to 35 alopecia patients at anywhere from one to four time points (pre-sensitization, 2, 6 and 24 weeks). General study outcomes and caveats: Compared with pre-sensitization or healthy control sets, expanded TCRs formed significantly more large CDR3 similarity clusters, which is consistent with antigen-driven responses. The number of TCRs above 1 in 1000 frequency did not change with DPC sensitization; there was no evidence of global repertoire structure alterations. A positive correlation was found between the number of PT1 expanded TCRs and patch test score, with significance reached at thresholds 8, 16 and 32 but not 4. Alopecia, a presumed autoimmune disease, was present in all patients, so the immune response of the patients might differ from that of healthy individuals. After repeated subsampling, the strength of the expansion versus patch-test correlation and the threshold at which it became significant changed.

The library was prepared using RACE. Sequencer: NextSeq 500. Library preparation attached unique molecular identifiers to individual cDNA molecules for quantitative, reproducible TCR counting. From each blood RNA sample, both TCR alpha and TCR beta chains were sequenced. Per the authors' processing: Samples had a median of roughly 100,000 TCRs, with a range from 23,224 to 690,600. The Decombinator software suite was used to annotate V, J and CDR3 in the TCR reads. To make PS versus PT1 abundance plots, every sample was subsampled to the same number of TCRs (28,000). TCRs were defined as expanded if absent before sensitization and observed at least eight times at the 2-week time point. TCRdb trimmed public reads at Q25 via fastp, called clones via MiXCR and kept in-frame beta chains. Rows are unified per CDR3 protein, each entry keeping the most common DNA and genes. For this entry, the V and J calls and clone size follow TCRdb and not the study's own pipeline. The sample has some 200,000 distinct CDR3 sequences on record, 20% to 25% of them singletons. The top ten clonotypes cover 6% to 8% of the sample.

The sample's time point, from its label and the paper: patch test 1, 2 weeks after DPC sensitization. In light of the paper, this sample's treatment or condition label describes: therapeutic diphenylcyclopropenone sensitization with weekly scalp DPC. Blood at each patch-test visit was drawn before the patch test was applied. Patients were eligible if aged 18 to 70, diagnosed with alopecia and judged suitable for DPC therapy, and pregnant patients were excluded. Total RNA was isolated from unfractionated whole blood collected in Tempus Blood RNA tubes. To note about this clonotype: What this receptor recognizes is not known. Base quality data are lacking; no much larger clone is found one base away.

Sequences SGHRS (CDR1) and YFSETQ (CDR2) are obtained from the germline V gene. The germline V and J ends show losses of 4 bases and 2 bases respectively, and no gene match explains 5 bases of the junction. The CDR3 contains 14 residues, cysteine and phenylalanine counted. Solely the CDR3 DNA is kept, with 42 bases framed from the first base. This specimen consisted of whole blood, obtained in connection with sensitization to the hapten diphenylcyclopropenone (DPC). The chain is assembled from TRBV5-1 and TRBJ2-7; 8 middle bases align to TRBD1. The clonotype originates from a woman aged 45-65 years with alopecia areata. Some clones in this sample may be carry-over from other donors' samples. The CDR3 in this case is CASSGSGQAYEQYF. The nucleotide sequence is TGCGCCAGCAGCGGATCGGGACAGGCCTACGAGCAGTACTTC.